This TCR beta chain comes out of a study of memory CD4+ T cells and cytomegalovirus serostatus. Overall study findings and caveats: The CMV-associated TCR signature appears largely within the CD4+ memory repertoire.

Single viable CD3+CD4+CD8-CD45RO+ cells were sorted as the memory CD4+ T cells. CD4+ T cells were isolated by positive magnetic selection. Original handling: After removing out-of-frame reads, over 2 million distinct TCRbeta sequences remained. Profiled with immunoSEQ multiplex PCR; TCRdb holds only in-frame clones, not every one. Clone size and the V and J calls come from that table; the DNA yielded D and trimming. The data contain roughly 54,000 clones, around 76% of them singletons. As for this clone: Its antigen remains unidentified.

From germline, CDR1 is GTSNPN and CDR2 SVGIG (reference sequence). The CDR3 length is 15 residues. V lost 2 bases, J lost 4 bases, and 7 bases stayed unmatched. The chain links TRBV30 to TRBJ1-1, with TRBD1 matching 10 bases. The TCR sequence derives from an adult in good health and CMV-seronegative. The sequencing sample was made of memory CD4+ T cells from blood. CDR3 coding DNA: TGTGCCTGGAGTCCCTTCGGGACAGGGGTCACTGAAGCTTTCTTT. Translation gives CAWSPFGTGVTEAFF.